This is a list of T cell receptor beta chains from one sample in a study of blood T cells in healthy people across ages. MiXCR, applied by TCRdb to the 5' RACE reads, yields one record per CDR3 protein. The sample lists roughly 800,000 distinct CDR3 sequences; 58% were seen once. Sequencing input: blood. These receptor sequences come from a man aged 30-40 years in good health. Both conserved end residues are part of each CDR3.

v_gene,CDR3aa
TRBV12-3/TRBV12-4,CASSAGTGKDEQYF
TRBV29-1,CSVEARAREQFF
TRBV10-3,CAVKPGPKTQQETQYF
TRBV6-6,CASGRRANVLTF
TRBV20-1,CSARPGLDGEQYF
TRBV9,CASSAYGSSGANVLTF
TRBV10-1,CASSESLAGYPISYNEQFF
TRBV20-1,CSARKGAGADTQYF
TRBV20-1,CSARGHRQGELGEQYF
TRBV20-1,CSAPTQSIYGYTF
TRBV25-1,CASSEEGTRGNNEQFF